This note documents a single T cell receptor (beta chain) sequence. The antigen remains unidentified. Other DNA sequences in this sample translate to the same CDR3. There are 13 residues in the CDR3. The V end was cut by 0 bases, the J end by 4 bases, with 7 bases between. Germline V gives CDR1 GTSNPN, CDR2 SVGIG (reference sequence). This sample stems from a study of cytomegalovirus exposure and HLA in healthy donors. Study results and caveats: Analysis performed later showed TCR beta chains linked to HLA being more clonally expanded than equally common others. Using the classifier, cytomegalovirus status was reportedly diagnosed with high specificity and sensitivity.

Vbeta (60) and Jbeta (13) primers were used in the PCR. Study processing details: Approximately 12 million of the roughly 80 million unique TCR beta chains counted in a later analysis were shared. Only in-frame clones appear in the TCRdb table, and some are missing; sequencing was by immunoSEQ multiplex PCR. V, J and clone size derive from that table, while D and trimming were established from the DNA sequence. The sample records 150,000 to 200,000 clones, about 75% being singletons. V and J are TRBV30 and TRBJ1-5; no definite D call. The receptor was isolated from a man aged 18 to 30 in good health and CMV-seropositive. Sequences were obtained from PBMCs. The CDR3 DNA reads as TGTGCCTGGAGTGTATCGGGTAATCAGCCCCAGCATTTT. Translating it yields CAWSVSGNQPQHF.